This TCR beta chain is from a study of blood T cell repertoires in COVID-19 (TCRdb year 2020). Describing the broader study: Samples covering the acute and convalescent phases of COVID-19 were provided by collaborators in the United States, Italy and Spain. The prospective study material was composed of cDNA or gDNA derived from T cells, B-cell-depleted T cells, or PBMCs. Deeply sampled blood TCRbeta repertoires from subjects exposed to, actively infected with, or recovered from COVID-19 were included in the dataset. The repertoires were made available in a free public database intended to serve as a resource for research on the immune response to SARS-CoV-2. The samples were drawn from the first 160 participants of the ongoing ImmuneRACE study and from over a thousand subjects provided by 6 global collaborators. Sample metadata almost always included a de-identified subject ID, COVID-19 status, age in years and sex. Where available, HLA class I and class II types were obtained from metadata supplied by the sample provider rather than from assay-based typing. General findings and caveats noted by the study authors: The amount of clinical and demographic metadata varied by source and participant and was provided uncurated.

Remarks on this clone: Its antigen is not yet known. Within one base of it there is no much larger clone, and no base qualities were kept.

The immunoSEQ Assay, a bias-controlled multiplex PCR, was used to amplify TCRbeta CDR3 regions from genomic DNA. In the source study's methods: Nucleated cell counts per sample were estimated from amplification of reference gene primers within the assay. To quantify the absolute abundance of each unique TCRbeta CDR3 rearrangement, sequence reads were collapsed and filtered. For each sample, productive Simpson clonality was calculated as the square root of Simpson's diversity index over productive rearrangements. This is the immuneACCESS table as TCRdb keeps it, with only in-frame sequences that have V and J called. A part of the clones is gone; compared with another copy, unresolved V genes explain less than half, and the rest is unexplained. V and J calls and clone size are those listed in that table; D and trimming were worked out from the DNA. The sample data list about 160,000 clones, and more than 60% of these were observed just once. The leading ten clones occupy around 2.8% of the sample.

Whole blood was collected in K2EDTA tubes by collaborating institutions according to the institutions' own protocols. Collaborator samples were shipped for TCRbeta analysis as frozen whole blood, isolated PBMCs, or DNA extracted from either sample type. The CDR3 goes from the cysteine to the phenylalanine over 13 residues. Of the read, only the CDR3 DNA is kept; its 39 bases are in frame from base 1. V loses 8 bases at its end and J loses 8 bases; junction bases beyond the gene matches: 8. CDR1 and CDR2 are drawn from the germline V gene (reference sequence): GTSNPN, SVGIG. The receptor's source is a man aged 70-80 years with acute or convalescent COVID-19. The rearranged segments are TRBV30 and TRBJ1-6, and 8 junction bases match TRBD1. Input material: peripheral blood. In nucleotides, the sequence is TGTGCCGGAACCGGACAGGGCGATTCACCCCTCCACTTT. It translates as CAGTGQGDSPLHF. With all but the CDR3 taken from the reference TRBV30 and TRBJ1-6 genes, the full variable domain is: SQTIHQWPATLVQPVGSPLSLECTVEGTSNPNLYWYRQAAGRGLQLLFYSVGIGQISSEVPQNLSASRPQDRQFILSSKKLLLSDSGFYLCAGTGQGDSPLHFGNGTRLTVT.